The sequence of this T cell receptor beta chain was determined in a study of blood T cell repertoires in COVID-19. Germline CDR1 is MDHEN and CDR2 is SYDVKM. The CDR3 spans 14 residues. This clone appeared once. One junction end does not reproduce the germline sequence, and a read error may be involved. Here immunoSEQ multiplex PCR was the method, and the copy in TCRdb shows in-frame clones only, minus some. The data show 100,000 to 150,000 clones, around 89% seen once. The V call is TRBV28, the J call TRBJ2-1, with 9 bases identical to TRBD2. This TCR was sampled from a man in his forties or fifties with active or convalescent COVID-19. The sequenced material came from peripheral blood. The chain's CDR3 is CASSLGLPGLASLF. For the CDR3, the DNA is TGTGCCAGCAGTTTAGGATTACCGGGACTAGCATCGCTCTTC.